The 3 T cell receptor beta chains below all came from one sample that was sequenced in a study of CD8 T cells in ankylosing spondylitis. General study points: The study identified a TCR beta motif of about eight highly homologous variants that appeared characteristic of ankylosing spondylitis blood.

TCRdb processed the 5' RACE reads anew with MiXCR; each CDR3 protein has one entry. This sample has some 800,000 distinct CDR3 sequences, with about 12% found just once. Antigen specificity for these receptors is unknown. Sample: blood, either unsorted or a sorted T cell fraction (not recorded which). These receptors all come from a male donor with ankylosing spondylitis.

This clonotype showed up many times. The CDR3 here is CASSLEGPEQYF. CDR3 bases: TGCGCCAGCAGCTTGGAGGGTCCCGAGCAGTACTTC. V and J are TRBV5-1 and TRBJ2-7; no reliable D call. This CDR3 has 12 residues. Germline CDR1 is SGHRS and CDR2 is YFSETQ. V was shortened by 0 bases and J by 6 bases, with 7 bases between the two germline ends.

The V call is TRBV7-2, the J call TRBJ2-7; 7 bases are shared with TRBD2. With 7 bases clipped from V and 6 bases from J, the junction kept 12 bases outside the gene matches. Germline V lookup: CDR1 SGHTA, CDR2 FQGNSA. The CDR3 has 14 residues. The CDR3 sequence: CASMWGGVLTEQYF. As DNA, the CDR3 is TGTGCCAGCATGTGGGGGGGGGTATTAACCGAGCAGTACTTC.

This clonotype was detected only a few times. V is TRBV5-4 and J is TRBJ2-3, with a weak D call TRBD2 (6 bases). Trimming pared 4 bases from V and 7 bases from J, leaving 16 bases between. The CDR3 spans 14 residues. Germline CDR1 reads SGHNT; CDR2 reads YYREEE (reference sequence). The CDR3 DNA follows: TGTGCCAGCAGCCCCACTTTAGGGAGGCATACGCAGTATTTT. Protein: CASSPTLGRHTQYF.